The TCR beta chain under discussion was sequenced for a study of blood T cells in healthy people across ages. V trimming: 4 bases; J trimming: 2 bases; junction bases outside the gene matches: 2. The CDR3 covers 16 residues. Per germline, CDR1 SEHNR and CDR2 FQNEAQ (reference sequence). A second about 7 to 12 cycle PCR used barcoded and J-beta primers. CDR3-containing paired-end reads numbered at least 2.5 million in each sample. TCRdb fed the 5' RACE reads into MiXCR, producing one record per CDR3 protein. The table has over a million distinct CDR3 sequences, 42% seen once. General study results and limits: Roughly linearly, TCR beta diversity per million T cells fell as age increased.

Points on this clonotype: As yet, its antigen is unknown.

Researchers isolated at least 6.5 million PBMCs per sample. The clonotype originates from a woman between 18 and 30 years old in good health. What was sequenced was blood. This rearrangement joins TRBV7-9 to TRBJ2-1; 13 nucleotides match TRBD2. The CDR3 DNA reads TGTGCCAGCAGCTGGGGACTAGCGGGACCCTACAATGAGCAGTTCTTC. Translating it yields CASSWGLAGPYNEQFF.